These 4 T cell receptor beta chains came from one sample sequenced in a study of blood T cells in healthy people across ages. For the second PCR, which ran for about 7 to 11 cycles, a sample-barcoded 5' primer and a J-beta primer mix were used. TCRdb reanalysed the 5' RACE reads using MiXCR and keeps one entry per CDR3 protein. This table has some 790,000 distinct CDR3 sequences, 29% appearing once. The sample consisted of blood. These receptors came from an elderly woman in good health.

This clonotype was found once. The V gene is TRBV7-2, the J gene TRBJ1-3; tentatively, D is TRBD1 (5 bases). With 2 bases removed from V and 3 bases from J, the gap between germline ends came to 14 bases. This CDR3 has 16 amino acids. Germline V gives CDR1 SGHTA, CDR2 FQGNSA. The CDR3 region is CASSLPFQGFGNTIYF. In nucleotides, the CDR3 is TGTGCCAGCAGCTTACCCTTTCAGGGTTTTGGAAACACCATATATTTT. The full variable domain, with the rest looked up from reference TRBV7-2 and TRBJ1-3, is GAGVSQSPSNKVTEKGKDVELRCDPISGHTALYWYRQSLGQGLEFLIYFQGNSAPDKSGLPSDRFSAERTGGSVSTLTIQRTQQEDSAVYLCASSLPFQGFGNTIYFGEGSWLTVV.

At least ten counts were recorded for this clonotype. J is TRBJ2-3 and V is TRBV6-2 or TRBV6-3, with a tentative D call TRBD1 (5 bases). The ends were cut back, 2 bases at V and 0 bases at J, with 12 bases in the middle. The CDR3 consists of 16 residues. CDR1 is MNHEY, CDR2 SVGEGT, per germline. As DNA, the CDR3 is TGTGCCAGCAGTTACCGGGCACAGGCAAGCACAGATACGCAGTATTTT. It translates to CASSYRAQASTDTQYF.

This clonotype came up many times. The CDR3 DNA reads TGTGCCAGCAGCTTAAAGGGGGCTGGCTCAGATACGCAGTATTTT. This translates into CASSLKGAGSDTQYF. The chain carries TRBV11-2 and TRBJ2-3; 7 bases align to TRBD1. The CDR3 covers 15 residues. V was pared by 2 bases and J by 4 bases, with 6 bases of the junction left unmatched. Germline CDR1 reads SGHAT; CDR2 reads FQNNGV.

The sample holds a few counts of this clonotype. It may be a read error: a sequence one base away is much more abundant. This rearrangement joins TRBV4-2 to TRBJ2-1, with D unresolved. The V gene's germline CDR1 is LGHNA and CDR2 YNFKEQ. Trimming left V 0 bases short and J 7 bases short, with 10 bases between. This CDR3 comprises 14 residues. The CDR3 spells CASSQDLNRNEQFF. Here the CDR3 DNA reads TGTGCCAGCAGCCAAGATCTCAATAGGAATGAGCAGTTCTTC.